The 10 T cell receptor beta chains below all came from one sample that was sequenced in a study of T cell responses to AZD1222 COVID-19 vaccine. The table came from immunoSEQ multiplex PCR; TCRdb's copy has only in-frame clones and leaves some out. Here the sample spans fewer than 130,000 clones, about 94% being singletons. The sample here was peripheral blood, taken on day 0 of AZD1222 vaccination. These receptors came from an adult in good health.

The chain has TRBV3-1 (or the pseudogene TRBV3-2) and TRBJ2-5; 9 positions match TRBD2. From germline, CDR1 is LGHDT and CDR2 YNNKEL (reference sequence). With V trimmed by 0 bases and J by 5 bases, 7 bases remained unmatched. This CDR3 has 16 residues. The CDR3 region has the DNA TGTGCCAGCAGCCAAGATACCCTAGCGGGGATGGAGACCCAGTACTTC. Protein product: CASSQDTLAGMETQYF.

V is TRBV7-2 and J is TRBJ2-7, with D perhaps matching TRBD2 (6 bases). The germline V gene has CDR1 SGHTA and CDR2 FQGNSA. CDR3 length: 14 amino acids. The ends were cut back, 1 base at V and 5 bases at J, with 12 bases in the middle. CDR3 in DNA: TGTGCCAGCAGCTTAGGCGCGGGGTTCGACGAGCAGTACTTC. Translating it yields CASSLGAGFDEQYF.

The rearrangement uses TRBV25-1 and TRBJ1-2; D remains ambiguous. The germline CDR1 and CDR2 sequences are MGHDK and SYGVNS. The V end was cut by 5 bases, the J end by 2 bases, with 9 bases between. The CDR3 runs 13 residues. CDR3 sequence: CASSPSWNYGYTF. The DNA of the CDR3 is TGTGCCAGCAGTCCCAGCTGGAACTATGGCTACACCTTC.

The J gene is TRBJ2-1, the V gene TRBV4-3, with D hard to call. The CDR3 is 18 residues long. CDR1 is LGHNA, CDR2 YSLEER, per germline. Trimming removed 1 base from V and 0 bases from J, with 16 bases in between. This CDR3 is CASSQGLFGLGSYNEQFF. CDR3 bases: TGCGCCAGCAGCCAAGGACTCTTCGGTTTGGGCTCCTACAATGAGCAGTTCTTC.

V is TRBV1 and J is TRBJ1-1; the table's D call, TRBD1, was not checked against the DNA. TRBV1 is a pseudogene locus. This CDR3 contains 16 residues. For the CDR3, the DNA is TGCACCAGCAGCCAAGCGTGGACAGGGGCTGACACTGAAGCTTTCTTT. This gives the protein CTSSQAWTGADTEAFF.

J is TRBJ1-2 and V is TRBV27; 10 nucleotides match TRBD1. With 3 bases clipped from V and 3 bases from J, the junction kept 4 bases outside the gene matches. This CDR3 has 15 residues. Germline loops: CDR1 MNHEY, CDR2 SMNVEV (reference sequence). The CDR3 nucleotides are TGTGCCAGCAGTTTCTCGACAGGGGGCGACTATGGCTACACCTTC. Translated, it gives CASSFSTGGDYGYTF.

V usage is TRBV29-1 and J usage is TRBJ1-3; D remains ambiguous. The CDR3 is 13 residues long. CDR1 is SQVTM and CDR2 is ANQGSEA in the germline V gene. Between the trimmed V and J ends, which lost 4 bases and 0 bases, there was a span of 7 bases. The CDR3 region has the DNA TGCAGCGTTGCAATGAGCTCTGGAAACACCATATATTTT. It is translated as CSVAMSSGNTIYF.

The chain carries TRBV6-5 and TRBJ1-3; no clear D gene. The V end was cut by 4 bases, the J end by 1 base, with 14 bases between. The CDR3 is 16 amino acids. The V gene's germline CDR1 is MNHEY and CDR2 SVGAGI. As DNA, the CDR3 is TGTGCCAGCAGTTTAAGCCTCCCAAGGTCTGGAAACACCATATATTTT. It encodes CASSLSLPRSGNTIYF.

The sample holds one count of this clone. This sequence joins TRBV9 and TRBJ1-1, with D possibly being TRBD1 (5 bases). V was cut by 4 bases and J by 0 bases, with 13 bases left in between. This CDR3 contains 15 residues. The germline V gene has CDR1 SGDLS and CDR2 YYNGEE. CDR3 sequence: CASSSHGTLNTEAFF. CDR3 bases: TGTGCCAGCAGCTCACACGGGACGTTGAACACTGAAGCTTTCTTT.

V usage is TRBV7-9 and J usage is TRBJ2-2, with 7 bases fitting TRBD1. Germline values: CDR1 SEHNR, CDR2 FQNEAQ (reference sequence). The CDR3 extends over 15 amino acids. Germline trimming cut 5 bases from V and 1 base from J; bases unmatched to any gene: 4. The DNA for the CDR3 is TGTGCCAGCAGCCGCCGACAGGGGAACACCGGGGAGCTGTTTTTT. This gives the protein CASSRRQGNTGELFF.